Listed here are 20 T cell receptor beta chains from one sample, sequenced in a study of T cell responses to AZD1222 COVID-19 vaccine (dated by TCRdb to the early 2020s). Library prep was done by the immunoSEQ multiplex PCR assay. Held by TCRdb, this immuneACCESS table contains in-frame sequences only and omits some clones. Under half of the omission traces to an unresolved V gene where checked; the cause of the rest is unknown. This sample comprises 120,000 or so clones, approximately 88% of them detected only once. The ten largest make up approximately 18% of the sample. This specimen's time point label, per the study, means: baseline before first vaccination. This specimen's treatment or condition label, per the study, means: meningococcal conjugate vaccine given as trial control. The sample in question was peripheral blood, obtained on day 0 of MenACWY control vaccination. The receptor set was obtained from an adult in good health.

The chain links TRBV29-1 to TRBJ1-5, with 9 bases matching TRBD1. Germline assignment: CDR1 SQVTM and CDR2 ANQGSEA. V lost 5 bases and J lost 5; bases outside the gene matches: 4. The CDR3 runs to 13 residues. The CDR3 is CSVWTGVDQPQHF. The CDR3 coding sequence is TGCAGCGTTTGGACAGGGGTAGATCAGCCCCAGCATTTT.

This rearrangement joins TRBV20-1 to TRBJ1-1; D is possibly TRBD1 (5 bases). The length of the CDR3 is 13 residues. Trimming removed 3 bases at V and 7 bases at J, with 15 bases between. In germline, CDR1 is DFQATT, CDR2 SNEGSKA (reference sequence). CDR3 sequence reads: CSASHPTDDEAFF. The CDR3 DNA follows: TGCAGTGCTAGTCACCCGACAGACGATGAAGCTTTCTTT.

The chain joins TRBV5-6 to TRBJ1-1, with a tentative D call TRBD1 (6 bases). Germline values: CDR1 SGHDT, CDR2 YYEEEE. V was pared by 5 bases and J by 1 base, with 15 bases between. The CDR3 loop spans 15 amino acids. CDR3 sequence reads: CASSPLGARNTEAFF. CDR3 nucleotides: TGTGCCAGCAGTCCCTTGGGGGCGCGGAACACTGAAGCTTTCTTT.

Of note for this clone: No DNA is shown, since the ends of the CDR3 on it are uncertain; the CDR3 is the one TCRdb lists. The rearrangement uses TRBV7-9 and TRBJ2-2. The germline V gene encodes CDR1 SEHNR and CDR2 FQNEAQ (reference sequence). The CDR3 contains 14 residues when both ends are counted. CDR3 residues: CASSLLSGPGELFF.

This clone turned up a few times. The chain joins TRBV25-1 to TRBJ2-7; D not resolved. The CDR3 spans 12 residues. The germline CDR1 and CDR2 sequences are MGHDK and SYGVNS. V was shortened by 4 bases and J by 1 base, with 5 bases between the two germline ends. The CDR3 region is CASSGGSYEQYF. In DNA, the CDR3 is TGTGCCAGCAGTGGGGGTTCCTACGAGCAGTACTTC.

Worth noting for this clone: Distinct nucleotide sequences in the sample also encode this CDR3. V and J are TRBV9 and TRBJ1-1; D is unclear. The V end was cut by 2 bases, the J end by 0 bases, with 5 bases between. Germline assignment: CDR1 SGDLS and CDR2 YYNGEE. This CDR3 has 13 residues. The CDR3 DNA reads as TGTGCCAGCAGCGTCCAATTGAACACTGAAGCTTTCTTT. Translation: CASSVQLNTEAFF.

The V and J genes are TRBV4-1 and TRBJ2-1; unclear D gene. Trimming took 4 bases from V and 6 from J, leaving 16 bases between them. Germline V lookup: CDR1 MGHRA, CDR2 YSYEKL. The CDR3 length is 15 residues. Here the CDR3 DNA reads TGCGCCAGCAGCCCAGGCCCCCTCGGTAGCAATGAGCAGTTCTTC. Translated, it gives CASSPGPLGSNEQFF.

The V call is TRBV9, the J call TRBJ1-2, with D uncertain. Germline V gives CDR1 SGDLS, CDR2 YYNGEE. V was shortened by 0 bases and J by 6 bases, with 15 bases between the two germline ends. The CDR3 length is 15 residues. The CDR3 nucleotides are TGTGCCAGCAGCGTAGAGGAAGGCGACTATGATGGCTACACCTTC. Protein product: CASSVEEGDYDGYTF.

The rearrangement uses TRBV12-3 or TRBV12-4 and TRBJ2-7; D not certain. This CDR3 contains 12 residues. V was pared by 4 bases and J by 1 base, with 5 bases between. The CDR3 reads CASSSGSYEQYF. CDR3 sequence (DNA): TGTGCCAGCAGTTCAGGTTCCTACGAGCAGTACTTC.

This chain joins TRBV3-1 (or the pseudogene TRBV3-2) and TRBJ2-1; no reliable D call. Germline V gives CDR1 LGHDT, CDR2 YNNKEL (reference sequence). CDR3 length equals 14 residues. V was cut by 7 bases and J by 9 bases, with 19 bases left in between. The CDR3 sequence: CASTLTIRSGEQFF. For the CDR3, the DNA is TGTGCCAGCACCCTAACGATAAGGTCGGGTGAGCAGTTCTTC.

This rearrangement joins TRBV30 to TRBJ1-1; a possible D gene is TRBD1 (5 bases). This CDR3 spans 14 amino acids. V was cut by 3 bases and J by 1 base, with 12 bases left in between. Germline V gene sequence: CDR1 GTSNPN, CDR2 SVGIG (reference sequence). The chain's CDR3 is CAWRGETSNTEAFF. CDR3 DNA: TGTGCCTGGAGAGGGGAGACCTCGAACACTGAAGCTTTCTTT.

The genes are TRBV28 and TRBJ1-1; D not resolved. This CDR3 comprises 16 residues. Germline loops: CDR1 MDHEN, CDR2 SYDVKM. V gave up 2 bases and J gave up 8 bases, with 21 bases separating them. The CDR3 nucleotides are TGTGCCAGCAGTTTAAGGATAGGGCCCGATTTATGGGAAGCTTTCTTT. The encoded protein is CASSLRIGPDLWEAFF.

The chain carries TRBV5-4 and TRBJ2-4; 7 nucleotides align to TRBD1. CDR1 is SGHNT and CDR2 is YYREEE in the germline V gene (reference sequence). The CDR3 is made up of 13 amino acids. The V gene end was trimmed by 4 bases and the J gene end by 7 bases; junction bases not matched to a gene: 5. The CDR3 nucleotides read TGTGCCAGCAGCAAGACAGGGCTTAACATTCAGTACTTC. Protein product: CASSKTGLNIQYF.

This clone was seen just once. V is TRBV19 and J is TRBJ2-7; maybe TRBD1 (6 bases). With 7 bases removed from V and 3 bases from J, the gap between germline ends came to 19 bases. The CDR3 contains 15 residues. Germline V gene lookup returns CDR1 LNHDA and CDR2 SQIVND (reference sequence). CDR3 DNA: TGTGCCAGTAAACCCCGGTCAGGGGCGGTCTACGAGCAGTACTTC. This sequence encodes CASKPRSGAVYEQYF.

The V gene is TRBV19, the J gene TRBJ2-3, with a possible D match to TRBD2 (5 bases). V was pared by 0 bases and J by 2 bases, with 6 bases between. This CDR3 has 14 amino acids. Germline CDR1 and CDR2: LNHDA and SQIVND (reference sequence). CDR3 bases: TGTGCCAGTAGTATAGAGCGGGTCACAGATACGCAGTATTTT. This encodes CASSIERVTDTQYF.

This chain uses TRBV28 with TRBJ1-5, with no clear D. Germline CDR1 MDHEN, CDR2 SYDVKM. Trimming shortened V by 7 bases and J by 1 base, and 8 bases separated the two germline ends. The CDR3 length is 13 residues. The CDR3 loop is CASISPSNQPQHF. For the CDR3, the DNA is TGTGCCAGCATCTCCCCGAGCAATCAGCCCCAGCATTTT.

The V call is TRBV7-9, the J call TRBJ2-1; 10 bases map to TRBD1. J lost 9 bases, V lost 5 bases, and 4 bases had no gene match. The CDR3 consists of 13 residues. CDR1 SEHNR and CDR2 FQNEAQ come from the germline V gene (reference sequence). CDR3 loop: CASSPDRGPEQFF. DNA for the CDR3: TGTGCCAGCAGCCCCGACAGGGGGCCTGAGCAGTTCTTC.

CDR3: CASSLGSPPYEQYF. As DNA, the CDR3 is TGTGCCAGCAGCTTGGGCAGTCCTCCCTACGAGCAGTACTTC. This chain joins TRBV5-5 and TRBJ2-7, with no clear D. Germline V lookup: CDR1 SGHKS, CDR2 YYEKEE (reference sequence). The CDR3 runs to 14 residues. V was shortened by 0 bases and J by 2 bases, with 9 bases between the two germline ends.

The chain uses TRBV18 and TRBJ2-1; 7 nucleotides match TRBD1. Germline V gene lookup returns CDR1 KGHSH and CDR2 LQKENI. The CDR3 totals 16 residues. V dropped 4 bases and J dropped 0; count of bases not matched to a gene: 6. The CDR3 loop reads CASSHRGPSSYNEQFF. The CDR3 DNA follows: TGTGCCAGCTCACACAGGGGTCCTAGCTCCTACAATGAGCAGTTCTTC.

The chain employs TRBV7-8 and TRBJ1-1, with a weak D call TRBD1 (5 bases). V dropped 1 base and J dropped 1 base, with 13 bases sitting between them. Germline CDR1 and CDR2: SGHVS and FQNEAQ. This CDR3 is built from 16 residues. The CDR3 sequence: CASSLGQQAGNTEAFF. CDR3 in DNA: TGTGCCAGCAGCTTAGGACAGCAAGCCGGGAACACTGAAGCTTTCTTT.